This T cell receptor (beta chain) was sequenced for a study of spatial heterogeneity in lung cancer. Study overall: Alpha-chain detections were consistently fewer than beta-chain detections among the sequences. Study findings and constraints: Ubiquitous, expanded tumor-derived TCRs were more frequently observed in blood at resection than at follow-up.

A unique molecular identifier was carried by every single TCR cDNA molecule. TCRdb processed the 5' RACE reads anew with MiXCR; each CDR3 protein has one entry. The repertoire holds 45,000 or so distinct CDR3 sequences, with 12% as singletons. Time point specified: sample taken at primary tumor resection. From tumor, nontumor lung or frozen PBMC, whole RNA was taken unsorted for sequencing. The donor group consisted of under 90 patients who had untreated, early-stage non-small cell lung cancer. This clonotype has at least ten counts. Its specificity is unknown. Trimming stripped 6 bases from V and 0 bases from J, with 17 bases between. The V gene's germline CDR1 is DFQATT and CDR2 SNEGSKA (reference sequence). The CDR3 is 15 amino acids.

Sequencing was performed on PBMCs, taken at surgery. This TCR was sampled from a female donor with early-stage non-small cell lung cancer. The gene calls are TRBV20-1 and TRBJ1-2; maybe TRBD1 (6 bases). CDR3 sequence reads: CSATPGQLSNYGYTF. CDR3 DNA: TGCAGTGCCACCCCAGGACAGCTATCTAACTATGGCTACACCTTC.